The source of this T cell receptor (beta chain) is a study of blood T cell repertoires in COVID-19. Trimming at V came to 6 bases and at J to 7 bases, leaving 20 bases not matched to a gene. This CDR3 contains 18 residues. The germline CDR1 and CDR2 sequences are LGHDT and YNNKEL (reference sequence). Here immunoSEQ multiplex PCR was the method, and the copy in TCRdb shows in-frame clones only, minus some. The sample records just over 90,000 clones, around four fifths being singletons. The chain uses TRBV3-1 (or the pseudogene TRBV3-2) and TRBJ1-4, with 7 positions matching TRBD1. The TCR sequence derives from a human donor in a cohort sampled during active COVID-19. The specimen sequenced was peripheral blood. CDR3 region: CASSSSHYSAGGFEKLFF. The CDR3 nucleotides read TGTGCCAGCAGTTCTTCCCATTATTCCGCAGGGGGGTTTGAAAAACTGTTTTTT.